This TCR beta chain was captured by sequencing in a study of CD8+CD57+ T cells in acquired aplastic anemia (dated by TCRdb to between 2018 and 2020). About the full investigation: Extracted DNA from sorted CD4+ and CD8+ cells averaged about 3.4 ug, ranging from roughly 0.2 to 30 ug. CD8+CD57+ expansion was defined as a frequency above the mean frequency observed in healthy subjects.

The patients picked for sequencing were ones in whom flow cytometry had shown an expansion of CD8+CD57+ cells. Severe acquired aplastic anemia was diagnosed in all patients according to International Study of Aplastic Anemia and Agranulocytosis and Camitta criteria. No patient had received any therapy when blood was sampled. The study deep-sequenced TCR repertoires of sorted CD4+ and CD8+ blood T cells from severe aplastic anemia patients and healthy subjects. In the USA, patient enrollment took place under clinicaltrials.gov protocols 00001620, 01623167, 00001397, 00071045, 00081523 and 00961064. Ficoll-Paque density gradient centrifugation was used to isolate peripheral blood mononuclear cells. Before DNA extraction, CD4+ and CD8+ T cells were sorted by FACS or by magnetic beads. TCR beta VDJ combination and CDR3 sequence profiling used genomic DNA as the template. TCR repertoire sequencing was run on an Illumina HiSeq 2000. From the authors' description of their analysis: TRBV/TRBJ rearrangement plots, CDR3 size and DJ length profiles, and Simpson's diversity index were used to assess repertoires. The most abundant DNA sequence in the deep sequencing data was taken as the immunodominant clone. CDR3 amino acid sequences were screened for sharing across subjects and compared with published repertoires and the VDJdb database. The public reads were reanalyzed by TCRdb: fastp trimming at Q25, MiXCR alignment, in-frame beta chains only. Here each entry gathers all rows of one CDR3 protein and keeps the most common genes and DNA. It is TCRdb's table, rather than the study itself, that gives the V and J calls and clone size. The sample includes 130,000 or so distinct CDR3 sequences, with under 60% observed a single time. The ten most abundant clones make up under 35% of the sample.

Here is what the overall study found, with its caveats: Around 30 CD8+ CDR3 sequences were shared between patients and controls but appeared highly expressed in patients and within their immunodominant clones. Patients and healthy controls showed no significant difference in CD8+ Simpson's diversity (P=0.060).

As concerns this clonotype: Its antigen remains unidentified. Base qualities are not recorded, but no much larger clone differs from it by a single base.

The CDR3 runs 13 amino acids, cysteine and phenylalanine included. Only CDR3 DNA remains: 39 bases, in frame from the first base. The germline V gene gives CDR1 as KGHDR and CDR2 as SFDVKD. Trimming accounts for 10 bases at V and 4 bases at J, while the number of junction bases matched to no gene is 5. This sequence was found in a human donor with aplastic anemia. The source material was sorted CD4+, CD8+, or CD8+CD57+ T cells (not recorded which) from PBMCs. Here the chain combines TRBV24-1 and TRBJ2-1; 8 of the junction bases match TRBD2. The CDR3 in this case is CATQLAEYNEQFF. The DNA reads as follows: TGTGCCACTCAACTAGCGGAATACAATGAGCAGTTCTTC.